These 14 T cell receptor beta chains came from one sample sequenced in a study of OX40 agonist ivuxolimab in advanced cancers. The method was immunoSEQ multiplex PCR; TCRdb's version includes in-frame clones alone and lacks a portion of them. Here the sample spans tens of thousands of clones, 80% being singletons. Sequences were derived from CD4+ or CD8+ T cells sorted from blood, sampled in a trial of the OX40 agonist ivuxolimab. Receptors originate from an adult with an advanced solid tumor such as melanoma, head and neck, liver or kidney cancer.

This clone appeared a few times. The CDR3 sequence: CASGNLAGGSYEQYF. The CDR3 bases are TGTGCCAGCGGAAACCTAGCGGGAGGGTCCTACGAGCAGTACTTC. The V and J genes are TRBV25-1 and TRBJ2-7; 12 bases align to TRBD2. Looked up from germline, CDR1 is MGHDK and CDR2 is SYGVNS. The CDR3 contains 15 residues. V gave up 8 bases and J gave up 1 base; unmatched junction bases: 6.

The CDR3 sequence: CASSLTGGAENGELFF. CDR3 DNA sequence: TGCGCCAGCAGCTTAACAGGGGGCGCCGAGAACGGGGAGCTGTTTTTT. The V and J genes are TRBV5-1 and TRBJ2-2; TRBD1 matches 9 bases. The CDR3 covers 16 residues. V gave up 2 bases and J gave up 7 bases; unmatched junction bases: 9. The germline V gene has CDR1 SGHRS and CDR2 YFSETQ.

This chain uses TRBV20-1 with TRBJ1-1; D gene unclear. Between the trimmed V and J ends, which lost 6 bases and 5 bases, there was a span of 7 bases. The CDR3 contains 10 residues. Germline-derived CDR1 and CDR2 are DFQATT and SNEGSKA (reference sequence). The CDR3 nucleotides read TGCAGTGCCTCTAGGACTGAAGCTTTCTTT. Translating gives CSASRTEAFF.

V usage is TRBV6-6 and J usage is TRBJ1-2; TRBD1 aligns across 10 bases. Trimming cost V 1 base and J 6 bases; bases outside gene matches: 8. CDR3 length: 16 residues. CDR1 MNHNY and CDR2 SVGAGI come from the germline V gene (reference sequence). For the CDR3, the DNA is TGTGCCAGCAGTTACTTGGACAGGGGGGTGAGCCATGGCTACACCTTC. Residues: CASSYLDRGVSHGYTF.

This clone has just a few counts. The chain has TRBV29-1 and TRBJ2-5; TRBD1 matches at 7 bases. Trimming took 0 bases from V and 7 from J; bases not matched to a gene: 11. Germline values: CDR1 SQVTM, CDR2 ANQGSEA. The CDR3 runs 15 residues. CDR3 sequence (DNA): TGCAGCGTTGAAGATCACCGTGGACAGGTTGGGACCCAGTACTTC. The encoded protein is CSVEDHRGQVGTQYF.

V is TRBV27 and J is TRBJ1-2, with 7 bases identical to TRBD1. Looked up from germline, CDR1 is MNHEY and CDR2 is SMNVEV (reference sequence). Trimming cost V 10 bases and J 3 bases; bases outside gene matches: 8. The CDR3 loop spans 13 amino acids. CDR3 in amino acids: CATAGGTHYGYTF. The CDR3 nucleotides are TGTGCCACCGCAGGGGGGACCCACTATGGCTACACCTTC.

This clone was observed once. The chain recombines TRBV7-9 with TRBJ2-5, with 9 bases aligning to TRBD2. The J call is doubtful: the DNA matches TRBJ2-7 better. The CDR3 has 15 residues. The germline V gene encodes CDR1 SEHNR and CDR2 FQNEAQ (reference sequence). The DNA for the CDR3 is TGTGCCAGCAGCTTAGCAACCGGACTAGCGACCGAGCAGTACTTC. Translation gives CASSLATGLATEQYF.

J is TRBJ2-1 and V is TRBV11-3; D possibly corresponds to TRBD1 (5 bases). Trimming shortened V by 5 bases and J by 4 bases, and 18 bases separated the two germline ends. In germline, CDR1 is SGHNT, CDR2 YENEEA. CDR3 length: 16 amino acids. The chain's CDR3 is CASSTAQGQLYNEQFF. The CDR3 region has the DNA TGTGCCAGCAGCACGGCCCAAGGACAACTATACAATGAGCAGTTCTTC.

The J gene is TRBJ1-5, the V gene TRBV2; 9 bases are a match to TRBD1. The CDR3 covers 13 residues. The V and J ends lost 8 bases and 4 bases, in that order; junction bases with no gene match: 3. Germline lookup yields CDR1 SNHLY and CDR2 FYNNEI. As DNA, the CDR3 is TGTGCCAGCGAGGGACAGGGTAATCAGCCCCAGCATTTT. Translating gives CASEGQGNQPQHF.

CDR3 region: CASSQTSGSSDTQYF. CDR3 bases: TGTGCCAGTAGTCAGACTAGCGGGAGCTCAGATACGCAGTATTTT. The genes are TRBV19 and TRBJ2-3, with 12 bases that match TRBD2. The CDR3 runs to 15 residues. Germline V lookup: CDR1 LNHDA, CDR2 SQIVND (reference sequence). With V trimmed by 5 bases and J by 4 bases, 4 bases remained unmatched.

This chain joins TRBV6-5 and TRBJ1-1; D not resolved. This CDR3 contains 14 residues. Germline assignment: CDR1 MNHEY and CDR2 SVGAGI. Trimming removed 5 bases from V and 5 bases from J, with 15 bases in between. CDR3 residues: CASSTQTRLTEAFF. The CDR3 DNA is TGTGCCAGCAGTACCCAAACCAGGTTGACTGAAGCTTTCTTT.

This sequence joins TRBV6-5 and TRBJ2-3, with D maybe TRBD2 (6 bases). V lost 7 bases, J lost 0 bases, and 11 bases lay in between. Germline loops: CDR1 MNHEY, CDR2 SVGAGI. The CDR3 spans 14 residues. CDR3 region: CASKEGSSTDTQYF. The CDR3 nucleotides are TGTGCCAGCAAGGAGGGGTCTAGCACAGATACGCAGTATTTT.

This rearrangement joins TRBV4-1 to TRBJ2-4; possibly TRBD1 or TRBD2 for D (5 bases each). The germline CDR1 and CDR2 sequences are MGHRA and YSYEKL. The CDR3 contains 14 residues. V dropped 3 bases and J dropped 6 bases, with 12 bases sitting between them. The CDR3 DNA reads as TGCGCCAGCAGCCATCCTCGGGGCTTAAACATTCAGTACTTC. It translates to CASSHPRGLNIQYF.

The chain uses TRBV5-1 and TRBJ2-7; a weak D match, TRBD2 (5 bases). CDR3 length: 15 amino acids. The V and J ends lost 0 bases and 1 base respectively, with 11 bases between them. Looked up from germline, CDR1 is SGHRS and CDR2 is YFSETQ. CDR3 residues: CASSLAVLASYEQYF. Written as DNA, the CDR3 is TGCGCCAGCAGCTTGGCCGTCCTAGCTTCCTACGAGCAGTACTTC.